The entry below gives a single TCR beta chain sequence along with its context. Its antigen is unidentified. The data are from a study of blood T cells in healthy people across ages. Study results and limitations: The unsorted PBMCs prevented any conclusive comparison of naive versus antigen-experienced cells.

The authors ran a second PCR of about 7 to 11 cycles using a sample-barcoded 5' primer and a J-beta primer mix. TCRdb processed the 5' RACE reads anew with MiXCR; each CDR3 protein has one entry. The sample contains 1,100,000 or so distinct CDR3 sequences, 45% of which appear only once. The sequenced material came from blood. The receptor's source is a woman in her fifties or sixties in good health.

DNA of the CDR3: TGTGCCAGCAGCTCCTACGGGGTCGAGCAGTACTTC. This encodes CASSSYGVEQYF. The chain uses TRBV7-8 and TRBJ2-5; maybe TRBD2 (5 bases). The J call may be incorrect, as the DNA end agrees better with TRBJ2-7. Germline values: CDR1 SGHVS, CDR2 FQNEAQ. This CDR3 region has 12 residues.